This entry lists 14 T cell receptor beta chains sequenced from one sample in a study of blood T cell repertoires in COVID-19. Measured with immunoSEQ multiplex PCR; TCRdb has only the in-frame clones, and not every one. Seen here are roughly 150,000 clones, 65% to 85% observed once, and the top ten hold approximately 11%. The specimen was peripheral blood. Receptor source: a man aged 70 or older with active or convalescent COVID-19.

Here the CDR3 DNA reads TGTGCCAGCAGCGCCCAACCCGGGGGGGATCAAAACATTCAGTACTTC. Protein sequence: CASSAQPGGDQNIQYF. V and J are TRBV7-9 and TRBJ2-4; 8 nucleotides align to TRBD2. J lost 5 bases, V lost 5 bases, and 11 bases had no gene match. The CDR3 runs to 16 residues. Germline CDR1 is SEHNR and CDR2 is FQNEAQ (reference sequence). The full variable domain, with the rest looked up from reference TRBV7-9 and TRBJ2-4, is DTGVSQNPRHKITKRGQNVTFRCDPISEHNRLYWYRQTLGQGPEFLTYFQNEAQLEKSRLLSDRFSAERPKGSFSTLEIQRTEQGDSAMYLCASSAQPGGDQNIQYFGAGTRLSVL.

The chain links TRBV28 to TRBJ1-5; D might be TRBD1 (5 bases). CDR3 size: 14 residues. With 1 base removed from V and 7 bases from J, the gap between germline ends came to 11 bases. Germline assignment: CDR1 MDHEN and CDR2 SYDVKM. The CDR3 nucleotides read TGTGCCAGCAGTTTATCTCAGGGAGGACAGCCCCAGCATTTT. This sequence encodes CASSLSQGGQPQHF.

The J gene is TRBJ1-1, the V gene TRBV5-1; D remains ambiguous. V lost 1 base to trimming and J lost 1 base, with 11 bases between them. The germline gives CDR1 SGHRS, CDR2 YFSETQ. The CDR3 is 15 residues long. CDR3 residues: CASSLSPGRNTEAFF. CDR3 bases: TGCGCCAGCAGCTTGAGTCCGGGTAGGAACACTGAAGCTTTCTTT.

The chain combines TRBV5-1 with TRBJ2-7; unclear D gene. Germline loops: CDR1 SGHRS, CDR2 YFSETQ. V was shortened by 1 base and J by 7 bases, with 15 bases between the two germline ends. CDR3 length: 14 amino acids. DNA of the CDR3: TGCGCCAGCAGCTTGAACACCGGGTCCGGAGAGCAGTACTTC. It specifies CASSLNTGSGEQYF.

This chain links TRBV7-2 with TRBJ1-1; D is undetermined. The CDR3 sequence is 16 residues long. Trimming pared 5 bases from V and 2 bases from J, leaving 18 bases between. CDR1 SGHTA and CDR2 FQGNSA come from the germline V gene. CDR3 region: CASSPSSGAVNTEAFF. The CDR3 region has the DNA TGTGCCAGCAGCCCCTCGAGCGGCGCCGTAAACACTGAAGCTTTCTTT.

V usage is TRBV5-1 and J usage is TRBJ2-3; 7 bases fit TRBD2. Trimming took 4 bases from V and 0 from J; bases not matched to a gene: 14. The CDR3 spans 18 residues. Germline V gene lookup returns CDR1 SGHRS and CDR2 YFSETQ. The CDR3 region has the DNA TGCGCCAGCAGCCTGTTCGGGCGGGAGTGGGGTAGCACAGATACGCAGTATTTT. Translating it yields CASSLFGREWGSTDTQYF. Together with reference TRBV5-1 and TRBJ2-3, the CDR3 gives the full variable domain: KAGVTQTPRYLIKTRGQQVTLSCSPISGHRSVSWYQQTPGQGLQFLFEYFSETQRNKGNFPGRFSGRQFSNSRSEMNVSTLELGDSALYLCASSLFGREWGSTDTQYFGPGTRLTVL.

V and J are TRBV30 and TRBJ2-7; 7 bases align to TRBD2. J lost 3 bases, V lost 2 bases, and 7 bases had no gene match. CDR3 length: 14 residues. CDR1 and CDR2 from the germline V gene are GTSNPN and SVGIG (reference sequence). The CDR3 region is CAWSSGGHLYEQYF. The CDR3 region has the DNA TGTGCCTGGAGTTCGGGAGGACACCTCTACGAGCAGTACTTC.

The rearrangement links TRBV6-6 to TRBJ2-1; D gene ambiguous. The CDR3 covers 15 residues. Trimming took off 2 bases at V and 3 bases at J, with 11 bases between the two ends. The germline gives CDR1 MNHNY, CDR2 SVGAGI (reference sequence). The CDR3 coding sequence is TGTGCCAGCAGTTACCCGGCAGGCGTCTACAATGAGCAGTTCTTC. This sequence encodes CASSYPAGVYNEQFF.

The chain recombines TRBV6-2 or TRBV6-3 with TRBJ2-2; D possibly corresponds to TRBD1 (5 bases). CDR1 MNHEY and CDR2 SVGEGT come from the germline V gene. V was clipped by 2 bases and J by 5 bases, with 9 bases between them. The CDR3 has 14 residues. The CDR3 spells CASSYGRATGELFF. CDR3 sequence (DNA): TGTGCCAGCAGTTACGGCAGGGCTACCGGGGAGCTGTTTTTT.

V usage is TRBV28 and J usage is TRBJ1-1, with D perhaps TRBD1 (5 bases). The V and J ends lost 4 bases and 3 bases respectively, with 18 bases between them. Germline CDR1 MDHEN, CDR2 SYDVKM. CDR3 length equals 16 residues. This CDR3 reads CASSYPGPRGDTEAFF. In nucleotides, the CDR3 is TGTGCCAGCAGTTACCCTGGGCCTCGGGGGGACACTGAAGCTTTCTTT.

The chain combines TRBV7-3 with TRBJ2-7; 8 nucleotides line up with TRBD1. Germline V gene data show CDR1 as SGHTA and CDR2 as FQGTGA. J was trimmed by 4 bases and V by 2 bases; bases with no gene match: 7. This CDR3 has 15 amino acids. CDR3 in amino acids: CASSLSPGGQYEQYF. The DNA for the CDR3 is TGTGCCAGCAGCTTATCCCCAGGGGGCCAGTACGAGCAGTACTTC. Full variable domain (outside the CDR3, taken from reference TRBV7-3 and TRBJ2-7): GAGVSQTPSNKVTEKGKYVELRCDPISGHTALYWYRQSLGQGPEFLIYFQGTGAADDSGLPNDRFFAVRPEGSVSTLKIQRTERGDSAVYLCASSLSPGGQYEQYFGPGTRLTVT.

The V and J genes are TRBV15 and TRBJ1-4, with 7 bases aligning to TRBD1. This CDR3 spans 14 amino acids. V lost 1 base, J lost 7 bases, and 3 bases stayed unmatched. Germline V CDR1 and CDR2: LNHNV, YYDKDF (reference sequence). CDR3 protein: CATSRGGGGEKLFF. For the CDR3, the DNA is TGTGCCACCAGCAGAGGAGGGGGCGGTGAAAAACTGTTTTTT.

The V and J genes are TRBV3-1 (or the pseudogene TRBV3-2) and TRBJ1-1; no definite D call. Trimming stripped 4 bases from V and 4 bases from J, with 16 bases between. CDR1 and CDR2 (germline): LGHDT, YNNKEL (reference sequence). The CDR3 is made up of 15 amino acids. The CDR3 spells CASSPTLAAGTEAFF. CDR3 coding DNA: TGTGCCAGCAGCCCGACGTTGGCAGCGGGCACTGAAGCTTTCTTT.

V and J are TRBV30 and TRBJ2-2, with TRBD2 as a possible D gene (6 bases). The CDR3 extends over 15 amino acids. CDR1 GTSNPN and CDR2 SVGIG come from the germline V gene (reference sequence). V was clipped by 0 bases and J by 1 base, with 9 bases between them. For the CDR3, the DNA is TGTGCCTGGAGTGTTGGGGGGATGAACACCGGGGAGCTGTTTTTT. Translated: CAWSVGGMNTGELFF.